The clone carrying this T cell receptor (beta chain) was recorded many times. The data belong to a study of blood T cell repertoires in COVID-19. Study overall: Acute-phase and convalescent COVID-19 samples originated in the United States, Italy and Spain. From T cells, B-cell-depleted T cells, or PBMCs came the material, which was cDNA or gDNA.

The CDR3 is made up of 18 amino acids. Germline CDR1 and CDR2: SEHNR and FQNEAQ (reference sequence). V lost 1 base to trimming and J lost 5 bases; unmatched junction nucleotides: 10. In the authors' workflow: Amplified reference gene primers provided the basis for estimating nucleated cell counts. TCRdb's table, derived via immunoSEQ multiplex PCR, lists solely in-frame clones and lacks some. For V, J and clone size, that table is used; D and trimming come from the DNA. The table includes some 250,000 clones, roughly 86% detected once. The sequenced sample was peripheral blood. This receptor was obtained from a woman in her 70s with active or convalescent COVID-19. The chain carries TRBV7-9 and TRBJ1-6; 8 positions agree with TRBD1. The CDR3 nucleotides are TGTGCCAGCAGCTTAGGACGGGACAGGTGGGAAAATAATTCACCCCTCCACTTT. It is translated as CASSLGRDRWENNSPLHF.